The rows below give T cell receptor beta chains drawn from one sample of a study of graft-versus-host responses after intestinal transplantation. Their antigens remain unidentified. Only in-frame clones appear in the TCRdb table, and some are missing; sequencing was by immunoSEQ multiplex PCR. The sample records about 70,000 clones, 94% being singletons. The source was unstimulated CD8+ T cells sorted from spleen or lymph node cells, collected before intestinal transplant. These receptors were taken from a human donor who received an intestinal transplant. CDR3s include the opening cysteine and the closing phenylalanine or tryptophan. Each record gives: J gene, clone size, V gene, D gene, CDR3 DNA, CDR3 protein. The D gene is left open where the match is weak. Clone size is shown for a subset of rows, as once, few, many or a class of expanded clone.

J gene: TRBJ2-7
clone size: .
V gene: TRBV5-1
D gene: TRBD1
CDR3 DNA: TGCGCCAGCAGCTTGCCGACAGGGGGCGCCTCCTACGAGCAGTACTTC
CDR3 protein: CASSLPTGGASYEQYF

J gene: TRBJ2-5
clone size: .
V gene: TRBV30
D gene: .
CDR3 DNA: TGTGCCTGGACTAGCATAGCGCTCGGGACCCAGTACTTC
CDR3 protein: CAWTSIALGTQYF

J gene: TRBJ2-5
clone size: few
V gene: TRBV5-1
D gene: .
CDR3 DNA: TGCGCCAGCAGCTTGGAAACCTCCCAAGAGACCCAGTACTTC
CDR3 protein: CASSLETSQETQYF

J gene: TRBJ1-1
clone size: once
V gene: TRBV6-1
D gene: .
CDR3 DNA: TGTGCCAGTCGGGGCTTGAACACTGAAGCTTTCTTT
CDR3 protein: CASRGLNTEAFF

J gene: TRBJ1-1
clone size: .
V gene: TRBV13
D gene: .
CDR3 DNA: TGTGCCAGCGTTAATTCCGGATGGGGCACTGAAGCTTTCTTT
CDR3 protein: CASVNSGWGTEAFF

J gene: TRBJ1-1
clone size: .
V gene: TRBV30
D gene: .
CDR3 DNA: TGTGCCTGGAGTGTACGAGGTGCTGAAGCTTTCTTT
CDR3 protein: CAWSVRGAEAFF

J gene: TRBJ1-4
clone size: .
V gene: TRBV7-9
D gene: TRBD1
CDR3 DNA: TGTGCCAGCAGCTACGGACAGGGCGGGACTAATGAAAAACTGTTTTTT
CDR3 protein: CASSYGQGGTNEKLFF

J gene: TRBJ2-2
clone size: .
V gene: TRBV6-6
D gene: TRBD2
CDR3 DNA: TGTGCCAGCAGTCCTAGCGGGAACACCGGGGAGCTGTTTTTT
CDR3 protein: CASSPSGNTGELFF

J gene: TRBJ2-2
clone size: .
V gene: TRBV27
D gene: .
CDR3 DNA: TGTGCCAGCAGTTCTCTGTCGAGTGGGGGGGAGCTGTTTTTT
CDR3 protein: CASSSLSSGGELFF

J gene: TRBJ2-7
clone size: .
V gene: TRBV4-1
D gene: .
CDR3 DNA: TGCGCCAGCAGCCCAACCGACCGGGGCTTCTACGAGCAGTACTTC
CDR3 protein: CASSPTDRGFYEQYF

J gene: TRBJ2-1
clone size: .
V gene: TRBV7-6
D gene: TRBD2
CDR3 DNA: TGTGCCAGCAGCTCCTGGGAAGCGGGAGAGAAGAGCTCCTACAATGAGCAGTTCTTC
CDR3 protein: CASSSWEAGEKSSYNEQFF

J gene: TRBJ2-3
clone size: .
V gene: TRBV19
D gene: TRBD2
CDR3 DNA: TGTGCCAGTAGGCCGGGACTAGCGGGAGCCACAGATACGCAGTATTTT
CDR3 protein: CASRPGLAGATDTQYF

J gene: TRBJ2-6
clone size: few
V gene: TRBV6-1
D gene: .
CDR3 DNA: TGTGCCAGCAGTGAAAGGGGCTCTGGGGCCAACGTCCTGACTTTC
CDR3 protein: CASSERGSGANVLTF

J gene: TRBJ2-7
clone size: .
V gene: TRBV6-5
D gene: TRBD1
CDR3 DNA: TGTGCCAGCAGCAGACAGGGCAACTACGAGCAGTACTTC
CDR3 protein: CASSRQGNYEQYF

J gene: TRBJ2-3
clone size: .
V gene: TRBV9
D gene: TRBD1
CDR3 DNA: TGTGCCAGCCATAGGACAGGGGGCGGCACAGATACGCAGTATTTT
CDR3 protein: CASHRTGGGTDTQYF

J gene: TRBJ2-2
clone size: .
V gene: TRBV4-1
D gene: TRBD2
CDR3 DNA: TGCGCCAGCAGCCGAATAGCGGGAGGATTTGGCGGGGAGCTGTTTTTT
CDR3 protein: CASSRIAGGFGGELFF

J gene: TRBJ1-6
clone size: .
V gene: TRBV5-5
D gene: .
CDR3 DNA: TGTGCCAGCAGCCCGGAGGCGGCGCGTCTCGACTCACCCCTCCACTTT
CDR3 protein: CASSPEAARLDSPLHF